Detailed here is one T cell receptor (beta chain). A much larger clone is a single base away; this may be a read error. The source of the sample is a study of tumor and adjacent non-tumor tissue in lung cancer. Three rounds of nested PCR, following a modified ARM-PCR protocol, produced the TCRbeta library. One entry per CDR3 protein, called by TCRdb with MiXCR from the multiplex PCR reads. The sample has some 97,000 distinct CDR3 sequences; about 60% are singletons. RNA was extracted from bulk tissue without any cell sorting. More than 3 cm separated this lung sample from the edge of the tumor. Chemotherapy-naive patients with new lung cancer underwent thoracic surgery in China, August–late 2014. In germline, CDR1 is DFQATT, CDR2 SNEGSKA (reference sequence). V shed 6 bases and J shed 0 bases, with 9 bases lying between them. The CDR3 is made up of 12 amino acids.

Sequenced sample: distant non-tumor lung tissue. The J gene is TRBJ2-7, the V gene TRBV20-1; no reliable D call. This sequence originates from a young man with non-small cell lung cancer. CDR3 residues: CSASWDSYEQYF. CDR3 sequence (DNA): TGCAGTGCCTCATGGGACTCCTACGAGCAGTACTTC.